This T cell receptor beta chain was sequenced for a study of cytomegalovirus exposure and HLA in healthy donors. To note about this clone: The antigen remains undetermined.

Primers included in the PCR were 60 Vbeta and 13 Jbeta primers. The repertoire was sequenced with immunoSEQ multiplex PCR; TCRdb's copy has only in-frame clones and lacks some. The sample records 200,000 to 250,000 clones, around four fifths being singletons. Germline assignment: CDR1 LNHDA and CDR2 SQIVND (reference sequence). The CDR3 runs 17 residues. V was clipped by 4 bases and J by 5 bases; unmatched bases: 13. Study findings and constraints: Across HLA loci, a later analysis found differing TCR association rates, with DRB1 most and HLA-C fewest. Previous analysis showed most TCR beta V segments were productive about 87% or about 30% of the time. Reports showed the classifier diagnosing cytomegalovirus status with high specificity and sensitivity.

This clonotype was obtained from a woman aged 35 to 49 in good health and CMV-seronegative. The V call is TRBV19, the J call TRBJ2-2; TRBD1 agrees at 7 bases. Sequencing was done on a sample of PBMCs. CDR3 residues: CASSTIRTGTATGELFF. The CDR3 DNA reads TGTGCCAGTAGTACTATCCGGACCGGGACAGCGACCGGGGAGCTGTTTTTT.